This T cell receptor (beta chain) was documented in a study of T cell responses to AZD1222 COVID-19 vaccine. Findings and caveats of the study: White British donors predominated, females outnumbered males, and clonal diversity was possibly underestimated.

The assay was immunoSEQ multiplex PCR, and TCRdb's table has in-frame clones only and misses some. In the table there are about 120,000 clones, over 80% of which are singletons. Details on this clone: Its specificity is unknown.

Looked up from germline, CDR1 is SNHLY and CDR2 is FYNNEI. The CDR3 has 14 amino acids. J lost 2 bases, V lost 6 bases, and 5 bases had no gene match. The chain recombines TRBV2 with TRBJ2-3; 7 bases fit TRBD1. The TCR sequence derives from an adult in good health. Sequenced here: peripheral blood, sampled on day 0 of AZD1222 vaccination. The DNA of the CDR3 is TGTGCCAGCAGATGGGACAGAGACACAGATACGCAGTATTTT. Its protein product is CASRWDRDTDTQYF. Full variable domain (rest looked up from reference TRBV2 and TRBJ2-3): EPEVTQTPSHQVTQMGQEVILRCVPISNHLYFYWYRQILGQKVEFLVSFYNNEISEKSEIFDDQFSVERPDGSNFTLKIRSTKLEDSAMYFCASRWDRDTDTQYFGPGTRLTVL.